Listed below are T cell receptor beta chains from one sample, sequenced in a study of blood T cell repertoires in COVID-19. Sequenced by immunoSEQ multiplex PCR; TCRdb stores in-frame clones only, minus some. The sample includes roughly 220,000 clones, 80% to 85% of them seen just once. Specimen: peripheral blood. These receptors originate from a woman of 80 years or more with COVID-19, enrolled during active disease. CDR3s leave out the opening cysteine and the closing phenylalanine or tryptophan.

CDR3aa: ASSLSPTAGDGYT
v_gene: TRBV13
j_gene: TRBJ1-2

CDR3aa: ASSVDLRPDSTSGNTIY
v_gene: TRBV2
j_gene: TRBJ1-3

CDR3aa: ASSQDSGRAGADTQY
v_gene: TRBV4-2
j_gene: TRBJ2-3

CDR3aa: ASSSTSAYEQY
v_gene: TRBV7-8
j_gene: TRBJ2-7

CDR3aa: ASSSPRTEAF
v_gene: TRBV9
j_gene: TRBJ1-1

CDR3aa: ASSIGGQQETQY
v_gene: TRBV25-1
j_gene: TRBJ2-5

CDR3aa: ASSWGEGGLYGYT
v_gene: TRBV13
j_gene: TRBJ1-2

CDR3aa: SVGEVWGWSTGELF
v_gene: TRBV29-1
j_gene: TRBJ2-2

CDR3aa: ASSLAGAGKETQY
v_gene: TRBV7-7
j_gene: TRBJ2-5

CDR3aa: ASSLRGGSTEAF
v_gene: TRBV6-5
j_gene: TRBJ1-1

CDR3aa: ASSQVGLGGLQETQY
v_gene: TRBV4-2
j_gene: TRBJ2-5

CDR3aa: ASSEGMNTEAF
v_gene: TRBV18
j_gene: TRBJ1-1

CDR3aa: ASRDRVFSYEQY
v_gene: TRBV6-5
j_gene: TRBJ2-7

CDR3aa: ASSLAGSYNEQF
v_gene: TRBV5-1
j_gene: TRBJ2-1

CDR3aa: ASSFDRAAGYT
v_gene: TRBV5-4
j_gene: TRBJ1-2

CDR3aa: ASSYSRNNEKLF
v_gene: TRBV6-5
j_gene: TRBJ1-4

CDR3aa: ASSLTKTTHIF
v_gene: TRBV7-9
j_gene: TRBJ2-1

CDR3aa: ASSFDFLTNTEAF
v_gene: TRBV5-1
j_gene: TRBJ1-1

CDR3aa: ASNLQGTDQPQH
v_gene: TRBV6-5
j_gene: TRBJ1-5

CDR3aa: AASRGSETQY
v_gene: TRBV10-3
j_gene: TRBJ2-5

CDR3aa: ASSLGTDYEQY
v_gene: TRBV12-3/TRBV12-4
j_gene: TRBJ2-7

CDR3aa: ASTGRRAKSYEQY
v_gene: TRBV6-5
j_gene: TRBJ2-7

CDR3aa: ASSYPWPLYEQY
v_gene: TRBV11-3
j_gene: TRBJ2-7